One sample yielded the 27 T cell receptor beta chains listed below, sequenced in a study of cytomegalovirus exposure and HLA in healthy donors. Data came from immunoSEQ multiplex PCR; TCRdb stores just in-frame clones and leaves some out. The table shows 170,000 or so clones, with around 81% occurring only once. Material: PBMCs. The receptors shown here come from a woman aged 18-30 years in good health and CMV-seropositive.

The rearrangement uses TRBV6-1 and TRBJ1-5, with D maybe TRBD1 (6 bases). This CDR3 has 16 amino acids. Per germline, CDR1 MNHNS and CDR2 SASEGT. With 4 bases removed from V and 3 bases from J, the gap between germline ends came to 16 bases. The DNA of the CDR3 is TGTGCCAGCAGTGGGGGGGGCATAGGGAACAATCAGCCCCAGCATTTT. This translates into CASSGGGIGNNQPQHF.

About this clone: The sample carries other DNA sequences with the same CDR3. The genes are TRBV6-5 and TRBJ1-1; 7 nucleotides match TRBD1. With V trimmed by 5 bases and J by 5 bases, 2 bases remained unmatched. This CDR3 has 12 amino acids. Germline V gives CDR1 MNHEY, CDR2 SVGAGI. The chain's CDR3 is CASSPTGTEAFF. CDR3 coding DNA: TGTGCCAGCAGTCCGACAGGGACTGAAGCTTTCTTT.

The count of this clone is one. This sequence joins TRBV5-6 and TRBJ2-7; 8 bases are shared with TRBD1. V shed 4 bases, J shed 6 bases, and the junction held 9 bases outside the gene matches. There are 14 residues in the CDR3. The germline CDR1 and CDR2 sequences are SGHDT and YYEEEE. CDR3 nucleotide sequence: TGTGCCAGCAGCCTGGGCAGGGGGCTTAGCGAGCAGTACTTC. Its protein is CASSLGRGLSEQYF.

The V call is TRBV29-1, the J call TRBJ2-3; possible D gene TRBD2, 6 bases. Looked up from germline, CDR1 is SQVTM and CDR2 is ANQGSEA. The CDR3 runs 13 residues. Trimming left V 5 bases short and J 7 bases short, with 16 bases between. CDR3 sequence (DNA): TGCAGCGTTTACGGGGTGGGGGGTTATACGCAGTATTTT. Encoded protein: CSVYGVGGYTQYF.

J is TRBJ1-3 and V is TRBV27; no clear D gene. Germline CDR1 and CDR2: MNHEY and SMNVEV (reference sequence). Deletions cut 2 bases from V and 0 bases from J, with 5 bases between. This CDR3 contains 14 residues. For the CDR3, the DNA is TGTGCCAGCAGTTTACGAGGCTCTGGAAACACCATATATTTT. As protein: CASSLRGSGNTIYF.

V is TRBV6-1 and J is TRBJ2-7; D gene unclear. The CDR3 length is 12 residues. The ends were cut back, 3 bases at V and 6 bases at J, with 9 bases in the middle. The germline V gene encodes CDR1 MNHNS and CDR2 SASEGT. This CDR3 reads CASSEVGLEQYF. The CDR3 DNA reads as TGTGCCAGCAGTGAGGTGGGCCTCGAGCAGTACTTC.

This chain joins TRBV4-1 and TRBJ1-1, with D hard to call. CDR1 is MGHRA and CDR2 is YSYEKL in the germline V gene. The CDR3 has 17 residues. V lost 0 bases, J lost 1 base, and 15 bases lay in between. DNA for the CDR3: TGCGCCAGCAGCCAAGATAGTCGGCAGACATCGAACACTGAAGCTTTCTTT. It codes for CASSQDSRQTSNTEAFF.

The genes are TRBV4-1 and TRBJ2-5; 7 nucleotides align to TRBD1. CDR3 length: 15 amino acids. Per germline, CDR1 MGHRA and CDR2 YSYEKL. V lost 4 bases, J lost 1 base, and 6 bases stayed unmatched. DNA of the CDR3: TGCGCCAGCAGCCTCACAGGGGAGATCCAAGAGACCCAGTACTTC. Amino acids: CASSLTGEIQETQYF.

In its sample, this clone was seen once. The chain links TRBV7-2 to TRBJ1-1, with no clear D. The V end lost 3 bases, the J end lost 7 bases, and 18 bases lay between the germline ends. CDR1 is SGHTA and CDR2 is FQGNSA in the germline V gene. There are 15 residues in the CDR3. CDR3 region: CASSFEGRERVEAFF. For the CDR3, the DNA is TGTGCCAGCAGCTTTGAAGGGAGGGAAAGGGTTGAAGCTTTCTTT.

The chain couples TRBV7-2 to TRBJ2-7; perhaps TRBD2 as D (6 bases). Trimming stripped 0 bases from V and 4 bases from J, with 13 bases between. The germline gives CDR1 SGHTA, CDR2 FQGNSA. CDR3 length equals 15 residues. CDR3 nucleotides: TGTGCCAGCAGCTTAGCTCCCAGCGGGTTGTACGAGCAGTACTTC. It is translated as CASSLAPSGLYEQYF. The full variable domain, its missing parts supplied by reference TRBV7-2 and TRBJ2-7, is GAGVSQSPSNKVTEKGKDVELRCDPISGHTALYWYRQSLGQGLEFLIYFQGNSAPDKSGLPSDRFSAERTGGSVSTLTIQRTQQEDSAVYLCASSLAPSGLYEQYFGPGTRLTVT.

The chain employs TRBV5-1 and TRBJ2-5; a possible D gene is TRBD1 (5 bases). Trimming took off 1 base at V and 1 base at J, with 14 bases between the two ends. This CDR3 spans 16 amino acids. CDR1 is SGHRS, CDR2 YFSETQ, per germline. The CDR3: CASSLSPGSPQETQYF. Written as DNA, the CDR3 is TGCGCCAGCAGCTTGTCCCCAGGGTCACCCCAAGAGACCCAGTACTTC.

The chain links TRBV5-1 to TRBJ2-7; 10 positions agree with TRBD1. The length of the CDR3 is 15 residues. The V gene's germline CDR1 is SGHRS and CDR2 YFSETQ. Losses at the gene ends were 9 bases for V and 1 base for J; bases not matched to a gene: 10. CDR3 DNA: TGCGCCACCCCAACGGGACAGGGGTTTTCCTACGAGCAGTACTTC. Its translation: CATPTGQGFSYEQYF.

V usage is TRBV6-1 and J usage is TRBJ1-6; D is unclear. The germline V and J ends were trimmed by 5 bases and 14 bases, with 19 bases remaining between them. The CDR3 runs 14 residues. Germline CDR1 MNHNS, CDR2 SASEGT. The CDR3 DNA sequence: TGTGCCAGCAGTCGTAAACGGGGTGATTTAGCCCTCCACTTT. This translates into CASSRKRGDLALHF.

V is TRBV2 and J is TRBJ1-2; the D is unclear. The CDR3 extends over 10 amino acids. V was pared by 6 bases and J by 4 bases, with 3 bases between. Germline V gene sequence: CDR1 SNHLY, CDR2 FYNNEI. CDR3 bases: TGTGCCAGCAGGAGCTATGGCTACACCTTC. This translates into CASRSYGYTF.

V usage is TRBV27 and J usage is TRBJ1-2; D not certain. Trimming cost V 0 bases and J 0 bases, with 5 bases left between them. Germline V gives CDR1 MNHEY, CDR2 SMNVEV (reference sequence). This CDR3 region has 14 residues. This CDR3 reads CASSLSAANYGYTF. The CDR3 DNA follows: TGTGCCAGCAGTTTATCGGCAGCTAACTATGGCTACACCTTC.

This chain uses TRBV6-1 with TRBJ1-1; a weak D match, TRBD1 (5 bases). Trimming removed 3 bases at V and 0 bases at J, with 11 bases between. CDR1 and CDR2 from the germline V gene are MNHNS and SASEGT. This CDR3 is built from 15 residues. The CDR3 loop is CASSDHRTMNTEAFF. The CDR3 coding sequence is TGTGCCAGCAGTGACCACAGGACCATGAACACTGAAGCTTTCTTT.

V usage is TRBV19 and J usage is TRBJ1-6; no firm D call. The germline V and J ends were trimmed by 6 bases and 10 bases, with 13 bases remaining between them. The germline gives CDR1 LNHDA, CDR2 SQIVND (reference sequence). This CDR3 is 13 amino acids long. CDR3 region: CASSLGALSPLHF. The CDR3 coding sequence is TGTGCCAGTAGCCTAGGTGCTTTATCACCCCTCCACTTT.

V and J are TRBV6-5 and TRBJ2-5; tentative D call: TRBD2 (7 bases). The germline V and J ends were trimmed by 0 bases and 3 bases, with 11 bases remaining between them. The CDR3 has 15 amino acids. Germline CDR1 reads MNHEY; CDR2 reads SVGAGI. The CDR3 sequence is CASSYSRGGKETQYF. Written as DNA, the CDR3 is TGTGCCAGCAGTTACTCGAGGGGGGGAAAAGAGACCCAGTACTTC.

A note on this clone: This specimen includes other DNA sequences encoding the same CDR3. The gene calls are TRBV27 and TRBJ2-1; weak D call: TRBD1 (5 bases). Germline V CDR1 and CDR2: MNHEY, SMNVEV (reference sequence). Trimming took off 2 bases at V and 3 bases at J, with 5 bases between the two ends. The CDR3 is 13 residues long. In DNA, the CDR3 is TGTGCCAGCAGTTTAGACAGCTACAATGAGCAGTTCTTC. It yields the protein CASSLDSYNEQFF.

This clone has a handful of counts. The chain is built from TRBV11-2 and TRBJ2-6, with D perhaps matching TRBD2 (6 bases). From germline, CDR1 is SGHAT and CDR2 FQNNGV. This CDR3 spans 19 amino acids. Trimming stripped 5 bases from V and 0 bases from J, with 20 bases between. CDR3 nucleotide sequence: TGTGCCAGCAGCGGGCTCACGCGGGGTCCTTCCTCTGGGGCCAACGTCCTGACTTTC. Amino acid sequence: CASSGLTRGPSSGANVLTF.

The chain employs TRBV4-1 and TRBJ2-1, with D perhaps TRBD1 (6 bases). The CDR3 length is 17 residues. V gave up 3 bases and J gave up 0 bases, with 15 bases separating them. Germline lookup yields CDR1 MGHRA and CDR2 YSYEKL. The CDR3 region is CASSQGLRGSSYNEQFF. DNA for the CDR3: TGCGCCAGCAGCCAGGGGCTAAGGGGGAGCTCCTACAATGAGCAGTTCTTC.

The J gene is TRBJ2-1, the V gene TRBV4-2, with 7 bases fitting TRBD2. This CDR3 spans 18 amino acids. The J segment lost 8 bases and the V segment lost 1 base, leaving 17 bases of the junction unmatched. Germline values: CDR1 LGHNA, CDR2 YNFKEQ. Here the CDR3 reads CASSQAVRGGDLSDEQFF. CDR3 DNA sequence: TGTGCCAGCAGCCAAGCGGTACGCGGGGGAGACCTTAGCGATGAGCAGTTCTTC.

V usage is TRBV7-8 and J usage is TRBJ2-7, with no clear D. Germline-derived CDR1 and CDR2 are SGHVS and FQNEAQ. The CDR3 is made up of 15 amino acids. V lost 1 base and J 0 bases, leaving 10 bases between the germline ends. The CDR3 DNA follows: TGTGCCAGCAGCTTAGTTCCAGGCAGCTCCTACGAGCAGTACTTC. This translates into CASSLVPGSSYEQYF.

The chain combines TRBV7-9 with TRBJ2-7; D unclear. The CDR3 has 14 amino acids. The germline V gene encodes CDR1 SEHNR and CDR2 FQNEAQ (reference sequence). Trimming left V 5 bases short and J 0 bases short, with 11 bases between. CDR3 coding DNA: TGTGCCAGCAGCGCCCACTCGTACTCCTACGAGCAGTACTTC. The encoded protein is CASSAHSYSYEQYF. The full variable domain, completed using reference TRBV7-9 and TRBJ2-7, is DTGVSQNPRHKITKRGQNVTFRCDPISEHNRLYWYRQTLGQGPEFLTYFQNEAQLEKSRLLSDRFSAERPKGSFSTLEIQRTEQGDSAMYLCASSAHSYSYEQYFGPGTRLTVT.

The V and J genes are TRBV11-2 and TRBJ1-4; 12 positions agree with TRBD1. Germline loops: CDR1 SGHAT, CDR2 FQNNGV. The CDR3 is 16 residues long. The J segment lost 7 bases and the V segment lost 1 base, leaving 4 bases of the junction unmatched. CDR3 coding DNA: TGTGCCAGCAGCTTAGGGGACAGGGGGCAGAGTGAAAAACTGTTTTTT. Protein sequence: CASSLGDRGQSEKLFF.

The chain has TRBV5-6 and TRBJ2-1; TRBD2 might be the D (7 bases). This CDR3 is built from 17 residues. V dropped 4 bases and J dropped 8 bases, with 25 bases sitting between them. The germline CDR1 and CDR2 sequences are SGHDT and YYEEEE. CDR3: CASSPKGGGIGRDEQFF. The CDR3 nucleotides read TGTGCCAGCAGCCCCAAGGGGGGGGGAATAGGGAGAGATGAGCAGTTCTTC.

The chain couples TRBV6-4 to TRBJ2-7, with D maybe TRBD1 (6 bases). The V gene's germline CDR1 is MRHNA and CDR2 SNTAGT. The V end lost 0 bases, the J end lost 7 bases, and 13 bases lay between the germline ends. The CDR3 covers 14 residues. The CDR3 protein is CASSDSGHSGEQYF. CDR3 coding DNA: TGTGCCAGCAGTGACTCGGGACACTCTGGGGAGCAGTACTTC.